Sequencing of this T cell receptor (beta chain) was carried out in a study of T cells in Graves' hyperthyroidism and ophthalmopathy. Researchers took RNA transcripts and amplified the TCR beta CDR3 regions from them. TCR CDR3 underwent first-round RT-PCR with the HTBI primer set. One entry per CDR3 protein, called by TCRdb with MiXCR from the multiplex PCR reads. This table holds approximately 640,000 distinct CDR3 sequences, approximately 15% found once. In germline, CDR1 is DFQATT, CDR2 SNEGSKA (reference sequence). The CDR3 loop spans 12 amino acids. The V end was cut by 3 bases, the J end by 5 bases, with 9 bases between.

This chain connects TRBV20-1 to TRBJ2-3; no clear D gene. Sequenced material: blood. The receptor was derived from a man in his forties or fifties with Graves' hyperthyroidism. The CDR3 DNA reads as TGCAGTGCTAGCTCTCTGGGAGATACGCAGTATTTT. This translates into CSASSLGDTQYF.